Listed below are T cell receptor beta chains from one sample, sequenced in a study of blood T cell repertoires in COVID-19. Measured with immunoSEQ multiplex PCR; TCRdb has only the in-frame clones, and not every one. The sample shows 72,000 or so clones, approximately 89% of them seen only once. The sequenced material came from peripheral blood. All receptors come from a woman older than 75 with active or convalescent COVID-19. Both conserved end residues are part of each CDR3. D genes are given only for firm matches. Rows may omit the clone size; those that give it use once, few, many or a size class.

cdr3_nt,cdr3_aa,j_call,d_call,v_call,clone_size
TGTGCCAGCAGCTCCTCTTCAACAGGGCCCCAGCATTTT,CASSSSSTGPQHF,TRBJ1-5,-,TRBV9,-
TGTGCCAGCAGCTTACAGGGTTTCGGAGATACGCAGTATTTT,CASSLQGFGDTQYF,TRBJ2-3,-,TRBV5-6,-
TGTGCCAGCAGCCAAGTGGACAGCATCTATGGCTACACCTTC,CASSQVDSIYGYTF,TRBJ1-2,-,TRBV4-2,-
TGCGCCAGCAGCCCTGGCCTGGGCGGGACCTTACCCACTGGTACGCAGTATTTT,CASSPGLGGTLPTGTQYF,TRBJ2-3,-,TRBV5-1,-
TGTGCCAGTAGAACGAGTACGGACTGGAGCTCCTACGAGCAGTACTTC,CASRTSTDWSSYEQYF,TRBJ2-7,-,TRBV19,once
TGCGCCAGCAGCCGCGGGGGACCGAGGAACACTGAAGCTTTCTTT,CASSRGGPRNTEAFF,TRBJ1-1,-,TRBV4-3,-
TGTGCCAGCAGCTTAGTTTTTGGGGGGGACACCGGGGAGCTGTTTTTT,CASSLVFGGDTGELFF,TRBJ2-2,TRBD2,TRBV7-2,-
TGTGCCAGCACCCCGGGGGACATAAGCAATCAGCCCCAGCATTTT,CASTPGDISNQPQHF,TRBJ1-5,-,TRBV6-2/TRBV6-3,-
TGTGCCAGCAGCTTAGACAGGGGGCCGAATCAGCCCCAGCATTTT,CASSLDRGPNQPQHF,TRBJ1-5,TRBD1,TRBV7-2,-
TGTGCCAGCAGTTACTCTGTATCTGAAGCTTTCTTT,CASSYSVSEAFF,TRBJ1-1,-,TRBV6-2/TRBV6-3,-
TGTGCCAGCAGCCAGGGACAGGGGTTTTCCGAAGCTTTCTTT,CASSQGQGFSEAFF,TRBJ1-1,TRBD1,TRBV3-1/TRBV3-2,-
TGTGCCAGTAGTCACCCCGGGACAGGGTACTCGGTCATTCAGTACTTC,CASSHPGTGYSVIQYF,TRBJ2-4,TRBD1,TRBV19,-
TGTGCCAGCAGTCCCTCTGGGGCAAGGGGTGAAAAACTGTTTTTT,CASSPSGARGEKLFF,TRBJ1-4,-,TRBV28,once
TGTGCCAGCAGTCTGACAGGGTTCTACGAGCAGTACTTC,CASSLTGFYEQYF,TRBJ2-7,TRBD1,TRBV27,-
TGTGCCAGCAGCTTAGTGGCAGGGAACGCATTTGGAAACACCATATATTTT,CASSLVAGNAFGNTIYF,TRBJ1-3,-,TRBV7-2,-
TGTGCCAGCAGCACAACAGGGGGCGGTGAAAAACTGTTTTTT,CASSTTGGGEKLFF,TRBJ1-4,TRBD1,TRBV9,-
TGTGCCAGCACCTCCTCCATAGCGGGGGCCTACACCGGGGAGCTGTTTTTT,CASTSSIAGAYTGELFF,TRBJ2-2,TRBD2,TRBV7-2,-
TGTGCCAGCAGCTCAACTACAGGGGGATCTGGAAACACCATATATTTT,CASSSTTGGSGNTIYF,TRBJ1-3,TRBD1,TRBV3-1/TRBV3-2,-
TGCGCCAGCAGTGGTCGGGTAGAAGGAACTAATGAAAAACTGTTTTTT,CASSGRVEGTNEKLFF,TRBJ1-4,-,TRBV10-1,-
TGTGCCAGCAGAGCCTCGGAGGTGGGCAAAAACATTCAGTACTTC,CASRASEVGKNIQYF,TRBJ2-4,-,TRBV6-5,-
TGTGCCAGCAGGGAGGGTTCCTACGAGCAGTACTTC,CASREGSYEQYF,TRBJ2-7,-,TRBV2,-
TGCAGCGTTGGTGCGGACAGGGTAGGAAAACTGTTTTTT,CSVGADRVGKLFF,TRBJ1-4,TRBD1,TRBV29-1,-
TGTGCCAGCATCTGGGGCGGGGTTGGGAACACTGAAGCTTTCTTT,CASIWGGVGNTEAFF,TRBJ1-1,-,TRBV28,-
TGTGCCAGCAGGAAGGGGACAATGGACACTGAAGCTTTCTTT,CASRKGTMDTEAFF,TRBJ1-1,-,TRBV6-5,-
TGTGCCAGCAGCTTACAGGGATTCACTGAAGCTTTCTTT,CASSLQGFTEAFF,TRBJ1-1,-,TRBV7-9,once
TGTGCCAGCCGGGACAGGGCATATCTCCGTGAAAAACTGTTTTTT,CASRDRAYLREKLFF,TRBJ1-4,TRBD1,TRBV6-5,-
TGTGCCAGCAGCCCCCGACTTAGTGCAGATACGCAGTATTTT,CASSPRLSADTQYF,TRBJ2-3,-,TRBV9,-
TGTGCCAGCCTAGGGGGGGGTTCCGAAAGGGAAAAACTGTTTTTT,CASLGGGSEREKLFF,TRBJ1-4,-,TRBV2,once
TGTGCCACCAGTGACGCGGGGGAGACCCAGTACTTC,CATSDAGETQYF,TRBJ2-5,-,TRBV24-1,-